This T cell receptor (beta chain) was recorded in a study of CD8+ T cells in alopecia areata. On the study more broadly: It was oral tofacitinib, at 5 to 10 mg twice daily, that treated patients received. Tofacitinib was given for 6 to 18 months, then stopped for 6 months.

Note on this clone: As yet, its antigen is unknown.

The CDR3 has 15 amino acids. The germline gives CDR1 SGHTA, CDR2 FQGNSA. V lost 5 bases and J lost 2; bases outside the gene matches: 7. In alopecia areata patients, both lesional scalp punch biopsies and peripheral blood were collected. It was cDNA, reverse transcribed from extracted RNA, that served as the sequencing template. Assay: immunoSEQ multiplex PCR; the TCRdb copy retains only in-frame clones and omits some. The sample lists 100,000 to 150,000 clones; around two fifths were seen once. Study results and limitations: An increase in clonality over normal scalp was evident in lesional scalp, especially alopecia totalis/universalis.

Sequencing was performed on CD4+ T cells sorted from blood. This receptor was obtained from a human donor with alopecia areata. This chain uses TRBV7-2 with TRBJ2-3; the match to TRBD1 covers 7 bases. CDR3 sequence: CASSPQGTYTDTQYF. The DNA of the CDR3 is TGTGCCAGCAGCCCACAGGGGACCTACACAGATACGCAGTATTTT. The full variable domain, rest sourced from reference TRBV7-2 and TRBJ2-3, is GAGVSQSPSNKVTEKGKDVELRCDPISGHTALYWYRQSLGQGLEFLIYFQGNSAPDKSGLPSDRFSAERTGGSVSTLTIQRTQQEDSAVYLCASSPQGTYTDTQYFGPGTRLTVL.